This T cell receptor (beta chain) was found in a study of blood T cell repertoires in COVID-19. About the study: The origin of the acute and convalescent COVID-19 samples was the United States, Italy and Spain. Nucleic acid was either cDNA or gDNA, and it came from T cells, B-cell-depleted T cells, or PBMCs.

Authors' methods: By means of reference gene primer amplification, nucleated cell counts were estimated. Only in-frame clones appear in the TCRdb table, and some are missing; sequencing was by immunoSEQ multiplex PCR. The V and J calls and clone size are taken from that table; D and trimming were inferred from the DNA. The data hold some 100,000 clones, with about 74% observed a single time. Only a few counts were recorded for this clone. In Seattle, patients joined the study during active infection and were tracked longitudinally. This clonotype originated in a man in his 70s with COVID-19, enrolled during active disease. The sample was peripheral blood.

CDR3 region: CASSQAAGDSPGELFF. In DNA, the CDR3 is TGTGCCAGCAGCCAAGCGGCAGGGGATTCGCCCGGGGAGCTGTTTTTT. The V call is TRBV4-2, the J call TRBJ2-2, with TRBD1 as a possible D gene (6 bases). This CDR3 is built from 16 residues. Trimming left V 1 base short and J 6 bases short, with 15 bases between. Germline V CDR1 and CDR2: LGHNA, YNFKEQ.